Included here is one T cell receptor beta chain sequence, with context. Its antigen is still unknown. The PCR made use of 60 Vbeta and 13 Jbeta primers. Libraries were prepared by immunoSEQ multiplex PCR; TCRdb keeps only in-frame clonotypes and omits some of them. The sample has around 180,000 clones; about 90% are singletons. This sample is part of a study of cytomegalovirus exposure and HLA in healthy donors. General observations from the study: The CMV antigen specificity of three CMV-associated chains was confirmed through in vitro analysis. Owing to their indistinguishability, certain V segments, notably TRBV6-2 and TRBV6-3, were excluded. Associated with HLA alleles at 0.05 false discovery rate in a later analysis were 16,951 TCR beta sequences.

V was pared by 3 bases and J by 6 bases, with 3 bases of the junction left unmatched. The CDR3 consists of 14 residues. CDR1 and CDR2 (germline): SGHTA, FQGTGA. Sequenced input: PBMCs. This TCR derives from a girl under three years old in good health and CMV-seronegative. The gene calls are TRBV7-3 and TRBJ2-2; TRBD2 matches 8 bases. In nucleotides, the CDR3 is TGTGCCAGCAGCTTCGCGGGAGGTTCCGGGGAGCTGTTTTTT. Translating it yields CASSFAGGSGELFF. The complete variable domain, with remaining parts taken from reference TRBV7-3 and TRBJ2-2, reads GAGVSQTPSNKVTEKGKYVELRCDPISGHTALYWYRQSLGQGPEFLIYFQGTGAADDSGLPNDRFFAVRPEGSVSTLKIQRTERGDSAVYLCASSFAGGSGELFFGEGSRLTVL.